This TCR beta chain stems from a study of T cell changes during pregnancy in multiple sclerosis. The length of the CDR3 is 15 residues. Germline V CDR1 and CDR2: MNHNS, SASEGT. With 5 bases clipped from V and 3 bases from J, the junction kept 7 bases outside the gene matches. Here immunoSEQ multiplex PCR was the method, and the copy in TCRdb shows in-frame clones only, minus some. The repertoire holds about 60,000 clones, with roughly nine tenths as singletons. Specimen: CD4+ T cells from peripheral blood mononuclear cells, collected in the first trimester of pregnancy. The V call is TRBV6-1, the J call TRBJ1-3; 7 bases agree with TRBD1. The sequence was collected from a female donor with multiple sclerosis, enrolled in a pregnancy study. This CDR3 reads CASSWGGQVGNTIYF. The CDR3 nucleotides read TGTGCCAGCAGTTGGGGCGGACAGGTTGGAAACACCATATATTTT.